This T cell receptor beta chain was retrieved from a study of blood T cell repertoires in COVID-19. For the study at large: Both acute and convalescent COVID-19 samples were obtained from the United States, Italy and Spain. PBMCs, B-cell-depleted T cells, or T cells were the source of the cDNA or gDNA that made up the material.

With V trimmed by 7 bases and J by 9 bases, 10 bases remained unmatched. The CDR3 contains 14 residues. Germline values: CDR1 MDHEN, CDR2 SYDVKM. In the original processing: Amplified reference gene primers provided the basis for estimating nucleated cell counts. The assay was immunoSEQ multiplex PCR, and TCRdb's table has in-frame clones only and misses some. Clone size and the V and J calls come from that table; the DNA yielded D and trimming. The sample lists some 66,000 clones; over 80% were seen once. Sequenced sample: peripheral blood. The chain recombines TRBV28 with TRBJ2-1; 9 bases fit TRBD2. The receptor was derived from a human donor in a cohort sampled during active COVID-19. In DNA, the CDR3 is TGTGCCAGCACCGAAGCGGGAGGCCCCGCTGAGCAGTTCTTC. It codes for CASTEAGGPAEQFF.